This T cell receptor beta chain was identified during a study of Ad26.COV2.S vaccination and SARS-CoV-2 variants. CDR1 LGHDT and CDR2 YNNKEL come from the germline V gene (reference sequence). V was trimmed by 8 bases and J by 7 bases, leaving 17 bases between them. This CDR3 spans 13 amino acids. Treatment given: 15 to 20 received Ad26.COV2.S at low or high dose, single or two shots; about 5 received placebo; per-sample allocation not given. It was on day 63 after the first vaccine or placebo injection that samples were taken. The table came from immunoSEQ multiplex PCR; TCRdb's copy has only in-frame clones and leaves some out. The data contain 500,000 or so clones, around 88% of them singletons. The sample holds one count of this clone.

The chain links TRBV3-1 (or the pseudogene TRBV3-2) to TRBJ1-2, with D perhaps matching TRBD1 (6 bases). The sequence was obtained from a person between 18 and 60 years old who received the Ad26.COV2.S COVID-19 vaccine or a placebo. The specimen comprised peripheral blood, sampled in a trial of Ad26.COV2.S vaccine versus placebo. The CDR3 nucleotides are TGTGCCAGCTCACCGGCGGGGGCCCGTGGCTACACCTTC. It specifies CASSPAGARGYTF.